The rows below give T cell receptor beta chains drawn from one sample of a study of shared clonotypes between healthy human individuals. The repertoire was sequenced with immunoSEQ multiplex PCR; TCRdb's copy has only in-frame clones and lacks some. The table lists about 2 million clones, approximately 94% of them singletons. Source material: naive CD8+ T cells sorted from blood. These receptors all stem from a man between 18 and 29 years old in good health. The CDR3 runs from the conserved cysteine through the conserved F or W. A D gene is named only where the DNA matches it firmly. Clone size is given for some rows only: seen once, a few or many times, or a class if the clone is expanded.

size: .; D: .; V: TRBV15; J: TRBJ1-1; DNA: TGTGCCACCAGCCCAGGAATGAACACTGAAGCTTTCTTT; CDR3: CATSPGMNTEAFF
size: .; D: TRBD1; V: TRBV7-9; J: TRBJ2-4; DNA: TGTGCCAGCAGCTTCCGACAGGGGGTAAACATTCAGTACTTC; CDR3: CASSFRQGVNIQYF
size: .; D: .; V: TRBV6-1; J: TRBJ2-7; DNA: TGTGCCAGCAGTGAGGTTGGGACGGGGGTTGCATACGAGCAGTACTTC; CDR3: CASSEVGTGVAYEQYF
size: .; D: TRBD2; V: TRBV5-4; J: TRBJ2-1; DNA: TGTGCCAGCTTCCTGGCGGGAGGAGGTGAGCAGTTCTTC; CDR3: CASFLAGGGEQFF
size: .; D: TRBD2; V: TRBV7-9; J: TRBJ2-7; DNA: TGTGCCAGCAGCCCCCTTCTCGGGGCTAGCGGGACCCCCTACGAGCAGTACTTC; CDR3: CASSPLLGASGTPYEQYF
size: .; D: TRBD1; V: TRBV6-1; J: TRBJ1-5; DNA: TGTGCCAGCAGTGGGGGGACAGGGGGGTCCTATAGCAATCAGCCCCAGCATTTT; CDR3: CASSGGTGGSYSNQPQHF
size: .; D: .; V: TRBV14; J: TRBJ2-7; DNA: TGTGCCAGCAGCCAAGAATTCGGACAGTCCTACGAGCAGTACTTC; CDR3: CASSQEFGQSYEQYF
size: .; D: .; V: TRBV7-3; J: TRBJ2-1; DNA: TGTGCCAGCAGCTCACCTTCGGGGGCCGCCTACAATGAGCAGTTCTTC; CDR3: CASSSPSGAAYNEQFF
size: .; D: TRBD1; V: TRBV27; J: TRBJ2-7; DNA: TGTGCCAGCAGTTTCTTGACAGGGATCGGCTCCTACGAGCAGTACTTC; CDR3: CASSFLTGIGSYEQYF
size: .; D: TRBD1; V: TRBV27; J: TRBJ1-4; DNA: TGTGCCAGCAGTCACCTCCCGGGACAGGGGACTGAATCGAATGAAAAACTGTTTTTT; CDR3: CASSHLPGQGTESNEKLFF
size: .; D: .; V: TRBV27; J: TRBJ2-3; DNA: TGTGCCAGCAGTTCCCGGGTTAGCACAGATACGCAGTATTTT; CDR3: CASSSRVSTDTQYF
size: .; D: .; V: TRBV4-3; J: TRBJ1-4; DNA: TGCGCCAGCAGCCAATATCCAGGGGTTGAAGAAAGAGTTGAAAAACTGTTTTTT; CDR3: CASSQYPGVEERVEKLFF
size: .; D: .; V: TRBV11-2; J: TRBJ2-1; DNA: TGTGCCAGCAGCTTAGGTGGGGTTGAGCAGTTCTTC; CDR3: CASSLGGVEQFF
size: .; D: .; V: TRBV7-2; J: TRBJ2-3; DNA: TGTGCCAGCAGCCCCTGGTCTAGCCGGAGCACAGATACGCAGTATTTT; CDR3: CASSPWSSRSTDTQYF
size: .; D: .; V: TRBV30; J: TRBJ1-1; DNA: TGTGCCTGGAGTGTCCCCAGGGTGGGGGGCAGTAATGAAGCTTTCTTT; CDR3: CAWSVPRVGGSNEAFF
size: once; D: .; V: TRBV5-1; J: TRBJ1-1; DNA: TGCGCCAGCAGCTCCGGGACAATCATGAACACTGAAGCTTTCTTT; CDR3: CASSSGTIMNTEAFF
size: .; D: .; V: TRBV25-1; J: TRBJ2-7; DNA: TGTGCCAGCAGTGAGGGGGGCCTTTACTCCTACGAGCAGTACTTC; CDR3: CASSEGGLYSYEQYF
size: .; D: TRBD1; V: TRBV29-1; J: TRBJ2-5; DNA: TGCAGCGCCCGGACAGGGGTCCAAGAGACCCAGTACTTC; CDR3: CSARTGVQETQYF
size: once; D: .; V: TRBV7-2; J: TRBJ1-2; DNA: TGTGCCAGCAGCTTAGAACTGTGGCAGTACAACTATGGCTACACCTTC; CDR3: CASSLELWQYNYGYTF
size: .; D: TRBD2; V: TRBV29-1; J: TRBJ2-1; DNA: TGCGCTTTGAGCGGGATTTATTCCTACAATGAGCAGTTCTTC; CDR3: CALSGIYSYNEQFF
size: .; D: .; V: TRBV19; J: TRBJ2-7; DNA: TGTGCCAGTAGTATAGATCTATCCAGAAGAGGCGAGCAGTACTTC; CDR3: CASSIDLSRRGEQYF
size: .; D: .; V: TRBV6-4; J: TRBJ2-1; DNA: TGTGCCAGCAGTGAAATTCTTGGGAGTGAGCAGTTCTTC; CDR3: CASSEILGSEQFF
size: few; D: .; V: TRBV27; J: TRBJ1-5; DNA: TGTGCCAGCAGTTCCGGGCTAAATCAGCCCCAGCATTTT; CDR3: CASSSGLNQPQHF
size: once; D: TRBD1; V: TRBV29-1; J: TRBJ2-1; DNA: TGCAGCGTTGAATTTGGGACAGGGGCCTACAATGAGCAGTTCTTC; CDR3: CSVEFGTGAYNEQFF
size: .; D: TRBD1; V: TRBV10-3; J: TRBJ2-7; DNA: TGTGCCACCTCCCGACAGGGAATAGCTTACGAGCAGTACTTC; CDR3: CATSRQGIAYEQYF
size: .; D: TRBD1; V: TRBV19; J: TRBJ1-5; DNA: TGTGCCAGTAGTAAGGACAGGGAAGGGGATCAGCCCCAGCATTTT; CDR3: CASSKDREGDQPQHF
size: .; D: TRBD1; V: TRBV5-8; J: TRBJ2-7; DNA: TGTGCCAGCAGCTTGTTTGGGACAGGGGGCTTGTACGAGCAGTACTTC; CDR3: CASSLFGTGGLYEQYF
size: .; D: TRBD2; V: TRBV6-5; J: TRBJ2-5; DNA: TGTGCCAGCAGTTTATCTCTAGCGGGGGGATTGGAGACCCAGTACTTC; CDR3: CASSLSLAGGLETQYF
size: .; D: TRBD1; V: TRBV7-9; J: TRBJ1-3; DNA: TGTGCCAGCAGCCTATTACCCCCCGGGACAGCTTTT; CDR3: CASSLLPPGTAF
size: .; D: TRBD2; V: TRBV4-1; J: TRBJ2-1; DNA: TGCGCCAGCAGCCAAGGAGCCCTAGCGGGGTACAATGAGCAGTTCTTC; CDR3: CASSQGALAGYNEQFF
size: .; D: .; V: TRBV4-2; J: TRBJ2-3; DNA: TGTGCCAGCAGCTACCCCTCAGATACGCAGTATTTT; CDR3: CASSYPSDTQYF
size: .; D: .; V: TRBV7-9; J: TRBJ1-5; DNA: TGTGCCAGCAGCTTATCGGATTGGGTCAATCAGCCCCAGCATTTT; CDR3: CASSLSDWVNQPQHF
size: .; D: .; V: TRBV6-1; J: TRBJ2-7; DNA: TGTGCCAGCAGTGAACATTCAGAGCAGTACTTC; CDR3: CASSEHSEQYF
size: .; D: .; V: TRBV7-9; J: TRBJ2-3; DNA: TGTGCCAGCAGCTTAACGGCGGGTAAAGGAACAGATACGCAGTATTTT; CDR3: CASSLTAGKGTDTQYF
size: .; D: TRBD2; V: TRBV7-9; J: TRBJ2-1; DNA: TGTGCCAGCAGCTTAGTCCTAGCGGGAGGGTACAATGAGCAGTTCTTC; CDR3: CASSLVLAGGYNEQFF
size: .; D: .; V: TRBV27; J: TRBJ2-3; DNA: TGTGCCAGCAGCCCCCCGGATACGCAGTATTTT; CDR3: CASSPPDTQYF
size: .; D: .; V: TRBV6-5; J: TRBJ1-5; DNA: TGTGCCAGCAGTCCGATTGGGGGCCAGCCCCAGCATTTT; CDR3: CASSPIGGQPQHF
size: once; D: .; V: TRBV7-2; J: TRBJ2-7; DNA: TGTGCCAGCACGATCGAGATCCCCTACGAGCAGTACTTC; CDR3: CASTIEIPYEQYF
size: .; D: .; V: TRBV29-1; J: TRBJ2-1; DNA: TGCAGCGTCCCGGGGAGGGGGAGCTCCTACAATGAGCAGTTCTTC; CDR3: CSVPGRGSSYNEQFF
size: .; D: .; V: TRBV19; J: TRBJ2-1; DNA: TGTGCCAGTAGTCCTAGTTCTTACATCTACAATGAGCAGTTCTTC; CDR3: CASSPSSYIYNEQFF
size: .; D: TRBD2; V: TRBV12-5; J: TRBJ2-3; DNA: TGTGCTAGTGGTCTCACTAGCGGGGGGGCAGATACGCAGTATTTT; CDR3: CASGLTSGGADTQYF
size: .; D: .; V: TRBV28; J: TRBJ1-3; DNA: TGTGCCAGCAGGTTCCAGGCGTTTGAGGGTTCTGGAAACACCATATATTTT; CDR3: CASRFQAFEGSGNTIYF
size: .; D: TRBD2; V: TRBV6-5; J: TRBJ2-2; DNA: TGTGCCAGCAGTTGGGCTAGCGGGAGTTCCGGGGAGCTGTTTTTT; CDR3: CASSWASGSSGELFF
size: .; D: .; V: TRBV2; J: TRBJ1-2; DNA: TGTGCCAGCAGTGATAATGGAGTCCAAGGCTACACCTTC; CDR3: CASSDNGVQGYTF
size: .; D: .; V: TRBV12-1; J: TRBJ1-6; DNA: TGTGCCAGCAGCTTCCCCGGGACAGTCCATTCACCCCTCCACTTT; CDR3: CASSFPGTVHSPLHF
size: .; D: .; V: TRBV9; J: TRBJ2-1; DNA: TGTGCCAGCAGCGTAGTGGGGGGCGCTTCCTACAATGAGCAGTTCTTC; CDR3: CASSVVGGASYNEQFF
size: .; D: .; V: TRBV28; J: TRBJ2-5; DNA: TGTGCCAGCAGTTTGGAGACCCAGTACTTC; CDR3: CASSLETQYF
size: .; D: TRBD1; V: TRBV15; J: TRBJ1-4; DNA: TGTGCCACCAGCACCTCGGGTAACAGGGGTGATGAGGGGACTAATGAAAAACTGTTTTTT; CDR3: CATSTSGNRGDEGTNEKLFF
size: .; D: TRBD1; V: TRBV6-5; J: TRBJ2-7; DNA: TGTGCCAGCAGTCGGACAGGGGCGCCCTACGAGCAGTACTTC; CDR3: CASSRTGAPYEQYF
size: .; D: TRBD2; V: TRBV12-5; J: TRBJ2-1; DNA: TGTGCTAGTGGTTTTACTAGCGAGGACAATGAGCAGTTCTTC; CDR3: CASGFTSEDNEQFF
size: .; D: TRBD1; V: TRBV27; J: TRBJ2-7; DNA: TGTGCCAGCAGCCTGGGACAGACCCCCCACGAGCAGTACTTC; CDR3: CASSLGQTPHEQYF
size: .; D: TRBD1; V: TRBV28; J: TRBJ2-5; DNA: TGTGCCAGCAGCTACAGGGGGCTTGGGGAGACCCAGTACTTC; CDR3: CASSYRGLGETQYF
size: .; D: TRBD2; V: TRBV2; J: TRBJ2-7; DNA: TGTGCCAGCGGGGGGACTAGCGGGAGGGCCAACGAGCAGTACTTC; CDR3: CASGGTSGRANEQYF
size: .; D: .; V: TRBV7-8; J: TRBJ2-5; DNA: TGTGCCAGCAGCTTAGCGTTGCGGGACCGTGAGACCCAGTACTTC; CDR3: CASSLALRDRETQYF
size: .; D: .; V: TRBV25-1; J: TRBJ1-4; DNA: TGTGCCAGCAGTGAGGATGAGGTGGAAGAAAAACTGTTTTTT; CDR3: CASSEDEVEEKLFF
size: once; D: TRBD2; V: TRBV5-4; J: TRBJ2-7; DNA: TGTGCCAGCAGATTTAGCGGGGGGAGCTACGAGCAGTACTTC; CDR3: CASRFSGGSYEQYF
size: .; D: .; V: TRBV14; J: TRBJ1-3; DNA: TGTGCCAGCAGCCAAGATCCGGGGGCGGACACCATATATTTT; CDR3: CASSQDPGADTIYF
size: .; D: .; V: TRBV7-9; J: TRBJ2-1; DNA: TGTGCCAGCAGCGCAATGCCCTATTCCTACAATGAGCAGTTCTTC; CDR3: CASSAMPYSYNEQFF
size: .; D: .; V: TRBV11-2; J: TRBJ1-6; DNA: TGTGCCAGCACCTCCGTTGAGCTCTCAAGCTATAATTCACCCCTCCACTTT; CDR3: CASTSVELSSYNSPLHF
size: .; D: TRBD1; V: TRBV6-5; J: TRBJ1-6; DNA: TGTGCCAGCAGCTACGGGACAGATAATTCACCCCTCCACTTT; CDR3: CASSYGTDNSPLHF